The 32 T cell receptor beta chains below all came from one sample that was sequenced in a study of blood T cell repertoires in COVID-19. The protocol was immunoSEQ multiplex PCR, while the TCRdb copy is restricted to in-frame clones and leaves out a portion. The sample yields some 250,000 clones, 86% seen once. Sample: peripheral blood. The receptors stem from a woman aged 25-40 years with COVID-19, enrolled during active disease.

CDR3 nucleotide sequence: TGCGCCAGCAGCCCCCCCGGTTACGAGCAGTACTTC. Amino acid sequence: CASSPPGYEQYF. The chain is built from TRBV5-1 and TRBJ2-7; no clear D gene. Germline CDR1 and CDR2: SGHRS and YFSETQ. V was pared by 4 bases and J by 4 bases, with 9 bases between. The CDR3 sequence is 12 residues long.

The chain's CDR3 is CASSFPSAGGSNEQFF. CDR3 nucleotide sequence: TGCGCCAGCAGCTTCCCTTCCGCGGGGGGTTCGAATGAGCAGTTCTTC. The chain couples TRBV5-1 to TRBJ2-1, with 8 bases aligning to TRBD2. Germline CDR1 SGHRS, CDR2 YFSETQ. This CDR3 region has 16 residues. V trimming: 2 bases; J trimming: 7 bases; junction bases outside the gene matches: 11.

CDR3 in amino acids: CASSPPTGVDTQYF. The CDR3 DNA reads TGTGCCAGCTCACCTCCGACAGGGGTAGATACGCAGTATTTT. This rearrangement joins TRBV18 to TRBJ2-3, with 8 nucleotides matching TRBD1. After removal of 3 bases from V and 5 bases from J, the junction contained 4 bases not matched to a gene. CDR1 KGHSH and CDR2 LQKENI come from the germline V gene. The CDR3 consists of 14 residues.

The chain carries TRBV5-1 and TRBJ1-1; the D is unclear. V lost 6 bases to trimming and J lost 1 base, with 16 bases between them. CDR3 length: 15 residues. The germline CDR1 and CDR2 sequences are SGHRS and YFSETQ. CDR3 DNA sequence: TGCGCCAGCAAGTTCGGGGATACAAAGAACACTGAAGCTTTCTTT. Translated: CASKFGDTKNTEAFF.

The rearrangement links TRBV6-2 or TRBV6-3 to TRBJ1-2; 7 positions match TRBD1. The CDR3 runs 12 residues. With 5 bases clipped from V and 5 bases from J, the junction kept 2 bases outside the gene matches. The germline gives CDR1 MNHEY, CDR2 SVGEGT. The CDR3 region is CASSNRGYGYTF. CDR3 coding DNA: TGTGCCAGCAGTAACAGGGGTTATGGCTACACCTTC.

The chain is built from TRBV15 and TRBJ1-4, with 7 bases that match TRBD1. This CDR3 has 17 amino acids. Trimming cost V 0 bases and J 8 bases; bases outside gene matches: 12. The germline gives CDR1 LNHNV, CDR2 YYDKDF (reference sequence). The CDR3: CATSREGLSGGGEKLFF. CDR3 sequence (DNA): TGTGCCACCAGCAGAGAGGGTTTGAGTGGAGGGGGCGAAAAACTGTTTTTT.

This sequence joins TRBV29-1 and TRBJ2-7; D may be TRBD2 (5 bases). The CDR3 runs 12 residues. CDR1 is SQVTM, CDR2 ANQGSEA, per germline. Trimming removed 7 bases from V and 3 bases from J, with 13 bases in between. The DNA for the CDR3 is TGCAGCGCCACGGGGTATAGCTACGAGCAGTACTTC. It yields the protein CSATGYSYEQYF.

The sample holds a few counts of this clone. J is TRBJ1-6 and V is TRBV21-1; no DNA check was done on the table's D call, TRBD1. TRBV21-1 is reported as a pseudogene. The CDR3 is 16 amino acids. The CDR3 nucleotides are TGTGCCAGCAGCGGAACGCAGGGGCCGGGGAATTCACCCCTCCACTTT. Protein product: CASSGTQGPGNSPLHF.

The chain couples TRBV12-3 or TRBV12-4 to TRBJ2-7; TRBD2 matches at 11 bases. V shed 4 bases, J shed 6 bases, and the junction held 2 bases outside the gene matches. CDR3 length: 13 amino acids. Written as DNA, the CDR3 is TGTGCCAGCAGTTCTAGCGGGGGGTTCGAGCAGTACTTC. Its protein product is CASSSSGGFEQYF.

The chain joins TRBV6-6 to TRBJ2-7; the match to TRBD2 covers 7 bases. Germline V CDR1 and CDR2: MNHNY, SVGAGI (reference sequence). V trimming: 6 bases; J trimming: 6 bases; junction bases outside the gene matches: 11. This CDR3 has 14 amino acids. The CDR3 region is CASSSMGGEIEQYF. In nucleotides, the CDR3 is TGTGCCAGCAGCTCTATGGGGGGGGAGATCGAGCAGTACTTC.

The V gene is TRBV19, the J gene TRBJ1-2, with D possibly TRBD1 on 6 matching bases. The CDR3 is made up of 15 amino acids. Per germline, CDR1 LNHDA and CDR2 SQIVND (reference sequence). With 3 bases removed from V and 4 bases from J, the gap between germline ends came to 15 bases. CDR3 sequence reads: CASSIPGEMGYGYTF. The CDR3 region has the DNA TGTGCCAGTAGTATCCCAGGGGAGATGGGCTATGGCTACACCTTC. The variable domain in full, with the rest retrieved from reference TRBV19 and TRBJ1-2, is DGGITQSPKYLFRKEGQNVTLSCEQNLNHDAMYWYRQDPGQGLRLIYYSQIVNDFQKGDIAEGYSVSREKKESFPLTVTSAQKNPTAFYLCASSIPGEMGYGYTFGSGTRLTVV.

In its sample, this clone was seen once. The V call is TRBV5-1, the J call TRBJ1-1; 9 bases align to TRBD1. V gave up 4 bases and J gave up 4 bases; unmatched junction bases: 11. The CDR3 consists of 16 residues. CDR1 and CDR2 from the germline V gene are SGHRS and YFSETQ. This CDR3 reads CASSERTGTGSTEAFF. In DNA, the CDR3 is TGCGCCAGCAGCGAGCGGACCGGGACAGGGAGCACTGAAGCTTTCTTT.

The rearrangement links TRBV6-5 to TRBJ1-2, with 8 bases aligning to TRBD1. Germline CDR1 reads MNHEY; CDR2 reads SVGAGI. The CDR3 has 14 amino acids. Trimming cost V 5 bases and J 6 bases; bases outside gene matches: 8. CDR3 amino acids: CASSLLGQGDGYTF. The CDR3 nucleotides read TGTGCCAGCAGTCTTCTCGGACAGGGAGATGGCTACACCTTC.

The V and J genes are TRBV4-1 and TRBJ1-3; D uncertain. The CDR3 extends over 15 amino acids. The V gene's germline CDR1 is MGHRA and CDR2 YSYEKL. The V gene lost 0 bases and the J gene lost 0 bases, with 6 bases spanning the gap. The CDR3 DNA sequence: TGCGCCAGCAGCCAAGACTCCGTCTCTGGAAACACCATATATTTT. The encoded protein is CASSQDSVSGNTIYF.

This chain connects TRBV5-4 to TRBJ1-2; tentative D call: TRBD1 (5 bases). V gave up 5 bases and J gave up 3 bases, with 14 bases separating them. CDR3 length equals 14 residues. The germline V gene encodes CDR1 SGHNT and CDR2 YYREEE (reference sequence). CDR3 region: CASRSFRVDYGYTF. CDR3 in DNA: TGTGCCAGCAGGTCTTTCAGGGTGGACTATGGCTACACCTTC.

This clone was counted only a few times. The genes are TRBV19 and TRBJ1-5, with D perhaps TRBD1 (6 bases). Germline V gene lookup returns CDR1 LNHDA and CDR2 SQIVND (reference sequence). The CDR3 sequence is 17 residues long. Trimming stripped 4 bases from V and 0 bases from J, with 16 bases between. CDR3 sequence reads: CASSKLTGRNSNQPQHF. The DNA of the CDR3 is TGTGCCAGTAGTAAATTGACAGGACGAAATAGCAATCAGCCCCAGCATTTT.

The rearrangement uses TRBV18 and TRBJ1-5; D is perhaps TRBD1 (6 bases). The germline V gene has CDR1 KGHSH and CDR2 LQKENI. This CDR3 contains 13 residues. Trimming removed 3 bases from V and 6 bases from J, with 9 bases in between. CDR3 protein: CASSPTGTQPQHF. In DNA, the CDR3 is TGTGCCAGCTCACCTACAGGGACTCAGCCCCAGCATTTT.

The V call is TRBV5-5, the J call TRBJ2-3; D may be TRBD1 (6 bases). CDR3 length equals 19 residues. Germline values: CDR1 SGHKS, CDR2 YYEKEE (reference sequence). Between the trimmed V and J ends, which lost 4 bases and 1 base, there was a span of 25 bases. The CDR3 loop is CASSLTPRDRLRGTDTQYF. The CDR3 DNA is TGTGCCAGCAGCCTCACCCCCCGCGACAGGTTGCGGGGCACAGATACGCAGTATTTT.

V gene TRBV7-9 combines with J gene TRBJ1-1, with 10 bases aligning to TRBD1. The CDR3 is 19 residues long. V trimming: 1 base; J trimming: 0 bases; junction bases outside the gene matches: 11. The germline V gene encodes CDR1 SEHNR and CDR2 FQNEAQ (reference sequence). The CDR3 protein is CASSLGQGAGIIMNTEAFF. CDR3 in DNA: TGTGCCAGCAGCTTAGGACAGGGGGCGGGTATTATAATGAACACTGAAGCTTTCTTT.

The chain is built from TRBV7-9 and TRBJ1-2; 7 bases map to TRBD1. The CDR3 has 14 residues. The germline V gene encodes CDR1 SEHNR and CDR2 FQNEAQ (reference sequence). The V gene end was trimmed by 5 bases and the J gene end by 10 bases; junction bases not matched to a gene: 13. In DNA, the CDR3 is TGTGCCAGCAGCCCGGGGGACAGACTGTTAGACTACACCTTC. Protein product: CASSPGDRLLDYTF.

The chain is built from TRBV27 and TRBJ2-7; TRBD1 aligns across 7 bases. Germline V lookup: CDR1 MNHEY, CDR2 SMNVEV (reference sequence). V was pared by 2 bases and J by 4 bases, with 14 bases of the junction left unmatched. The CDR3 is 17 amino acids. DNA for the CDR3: TGTGCCAGCAGTTTACTTCGGACAGGCTTAAGGTTATACGAGCAGTACTTC. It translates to CASSLLRTGLRLYEQYF.

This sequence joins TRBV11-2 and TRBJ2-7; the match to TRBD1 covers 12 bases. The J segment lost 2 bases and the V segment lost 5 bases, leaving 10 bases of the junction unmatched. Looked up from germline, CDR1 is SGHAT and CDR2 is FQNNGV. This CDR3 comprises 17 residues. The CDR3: CASSPHPGTGGPYEQYF. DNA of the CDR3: TGTGCCAGCAGCCCCCACCCCGGGACAGGGGGCCCCTACGAGCAGTACTTC.

The chain's CDR3 is CASSPGDRQETQYF. CDR3 sequence (DNA): TGTGCCAGCAGCCCCGGTGATAGACAAGAGACCCAGTACTTC. This chain uses TRBV28 with TRBJ2-5; D not resolved. This CDR3 has 14 amino acids. The germline gives CDR1 MDHEN, CDR2 SYDVKM. V was shortened by 6 bases and J by 2 bases, with 13 bases between the two germline ends. Combining the CDR3 with reference TRBV28 and TRBJ2-5 gives the whole variable domain DVKVTQSSRYLVKRTGEKVFLECVQDMDHENMFWYRQDPGLGLRLIYFSYDVKMKEKGDIPEGYSVSREKKERFSLILESASTNQTSMYLCASSPGDRQETQYFGPGTRLLVL.

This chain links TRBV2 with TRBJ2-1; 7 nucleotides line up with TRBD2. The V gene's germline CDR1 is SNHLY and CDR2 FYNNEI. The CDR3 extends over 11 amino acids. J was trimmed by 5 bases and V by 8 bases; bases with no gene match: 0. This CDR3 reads CASGGDNEQFF. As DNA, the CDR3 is TGTGCCAGCGGGGGGGACAATGAGCAGTTCTTC.

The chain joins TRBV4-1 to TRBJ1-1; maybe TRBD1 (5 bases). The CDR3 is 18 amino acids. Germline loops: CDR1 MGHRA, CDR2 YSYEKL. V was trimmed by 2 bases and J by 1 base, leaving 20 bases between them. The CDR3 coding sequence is TGCGCCAGCAGCCAACAATGGGTTGGTGTTGACAGGAACACTGAAGCTTTCTTT. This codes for CASSQQWVGVDRNTEAFF.

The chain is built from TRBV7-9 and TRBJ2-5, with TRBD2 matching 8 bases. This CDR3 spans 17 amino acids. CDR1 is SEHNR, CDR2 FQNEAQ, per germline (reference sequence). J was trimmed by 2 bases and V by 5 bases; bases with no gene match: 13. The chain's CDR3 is CASSREGAGGKQETQYF. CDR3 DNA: TGTGCCAGCAGCCGAGAGGGTGCGGGGGGTAAACAAGAGACCCAGTACTTC.

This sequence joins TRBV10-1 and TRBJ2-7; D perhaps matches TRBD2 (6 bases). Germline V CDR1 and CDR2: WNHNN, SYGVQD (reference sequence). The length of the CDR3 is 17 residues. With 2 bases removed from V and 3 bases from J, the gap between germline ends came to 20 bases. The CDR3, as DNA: TGCGCCAGCAGTGAGGCCCCGTCGGGGGACTCAGACTACGAGCAGTACTTC. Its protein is CASSEAPSGDSDYEQYF.

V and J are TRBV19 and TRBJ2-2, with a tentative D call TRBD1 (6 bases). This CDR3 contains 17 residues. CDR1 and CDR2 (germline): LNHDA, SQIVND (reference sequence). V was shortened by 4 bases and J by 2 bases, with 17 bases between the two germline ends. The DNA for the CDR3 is TGTGCCAGTAGTAGCCGACGGACAGCGCATAACACCGGGGAGCTGTTTTTT. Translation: CASSSRRTAHNTGELFF.

CDR3 in amino acids: CASSLVRFGVYTF. CDR3 DNA sequence: TGTGCCAGCAGCTTGGTCAGGTTCGGTGTCTACACCTTC. V gene TRBV5-6 combines with J gene TRBJ1-2, with D hard to call. Germline CDR1 is SGHDT and CDR2 is YYEEEE. Trimming pared 0 bases from V and 10 bases from J, leaving 13 bases between. This CDR3 spans 13 amino acids.

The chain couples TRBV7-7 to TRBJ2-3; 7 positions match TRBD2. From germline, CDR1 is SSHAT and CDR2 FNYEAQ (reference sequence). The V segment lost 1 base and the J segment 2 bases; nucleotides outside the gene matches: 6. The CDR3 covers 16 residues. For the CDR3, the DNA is TGTGCCAGCAGCTTAGGCGCTAGCGGTGTCACAGATACGCAGTATTTT. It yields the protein CASSLGASGVTDTQYF. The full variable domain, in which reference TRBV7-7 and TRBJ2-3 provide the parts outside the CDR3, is GAGVSQSPRYKVTKRGQDVTLRCDPISSHATLYWYQQALGQGPEFLTYFNYEAQPDKSGLPSDRFSAERPEGSISTLTIQRTEQRDSAMYRCASSLGASGVTDTQYFGPGTRLTVL.

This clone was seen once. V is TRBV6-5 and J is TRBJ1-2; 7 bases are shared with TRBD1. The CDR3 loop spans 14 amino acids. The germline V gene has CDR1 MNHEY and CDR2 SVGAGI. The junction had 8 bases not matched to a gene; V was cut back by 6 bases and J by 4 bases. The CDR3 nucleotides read TGTGCCAGCAGCCGCGACAGGGTGGGCTATGGCTACACCTTC. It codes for CASSRDRVGYGYTF.

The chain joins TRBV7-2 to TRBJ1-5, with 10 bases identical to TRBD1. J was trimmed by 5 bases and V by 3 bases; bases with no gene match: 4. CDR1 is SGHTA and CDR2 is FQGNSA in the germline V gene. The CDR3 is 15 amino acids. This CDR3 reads CASSFGTGAHQPQHF. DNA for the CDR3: TGTGCCAGCAGCTTCGGGACAGGGGCCCATCAGCCCCAGCATTTT.